This T cell receptor beta chain is from a study of response to subunit inactivated influenza vaccine. Points from the study as a whole: Authors suggested each seasonal flu vaccination may recruit only limited numbers of new T cells.

CDR1 is SGHDT and CDR2 is YYEEEE in the germline V gene. This CDR3 contains 15 residues. V gave up 4 bases and J gave up 0 bases, with 13 bases separating them. Of note for this clonotype: What it binds is not known.

MiXCR was run by TCRdb on the RT-PCR reads, yielding one entry per CDR3 protein. The sample carries more than 400,000 distinct CDR3 sequences, approximately 10% recorded once. The input for sequencing was PBMCs from blood, taken 40 to 50 days after vaccination. The chain links TRBV5-6 to TRBJ1-1; D possibly corresponds to TRBD1 (5 bases). The sequence was collected from a man in his fifties who received an inactivated influenza vaccine. Here the CDR3 reads CASSHGAGMNTEAFF. Here the CDR3 DNA reads TGTGCCAGCAGCCATGGGGCGGGAATGAACACTGAAGCTTTCTTT. Using reference TRBV5-6 and TRBJ1-1 for the parts outside the CDR3, the full variable domain is DAGVTQSPTHLIKTRGQQVTLRCSPKSGHDTVSWYQQALGQGPQFIFQYYEEEERQRGNFPDRFSGHQFPNYSSELNVNALLLGDSALYLCASSHGAGMNTEAFFGQGTRLTVV.